The 14 T cell receptor beta chains in this list originate from one sample, sequenced in a study of CD8+ T cells in alopecia areata. The authors extracted RNA and reverse transcribed it into cDNA as the sequencing template. The repertoire was sequenced with immunoSEQ multiplex PCR; TCRdb's copy has only in-frame clones and lacks some. The sample lists 150,000 or so clones, 50% to 65% occurring once. Sample: CD4+ T cells sorted from blood. The receptor source for this set is a human donor in good health.

Only a few counts were recorded for this clone. The CDR3 region is CSVRMAGGETQYF. CDR3 DNA sequence: TGCAGCGTCAGAATGGCAGGGGGAGAGACCCAGTACTTC. The V call is TRBV29-1, the J call TRBJ2-5, with 7 positions matching TRBD1. The V segment lost 6 bases and the J segment 4 bases; nucleotides outside the gene matches: 8. The CDR3 sequence is 13 residues long. Germline values: CDR1 SQVTM, CDR2 ANQGSEA.

The chain's CDR3 is CSVIRLAGQYNEQFF. In DNA form, the CDR3 reads TGCAGCGTTATTAGACTAGCGGGCCAATACAATGAGCAGTTCTTC. The V and J genes are TRBV29-1 and TRBJ2-1; 10 bases are shared with TRBD2. The CDR3 loop spans 15 amino acids. J gave up 4 bases and V 5 bases, and 8 bases lay outside the gene matches. Germline CDR1 SQVTM, CDR2 ANQGSEA.

The chain combines TRBV27 with TRBJ2-7; 8 bases agree with TRBD2. The CDR3 has 14 residues. V lost 3 bases, J lost 5 bases, and 6 bases stayed unmatched. In germline, CDR1 is MNHEY, CDR2 SMNVEV (reference sequence). CDR3 nucleotide sequence: TGTGCCAGCAGTTTCCTCGCGGGAGGTAACGAGCAGTACTTC. It is translated as CASSFLAGGNEQYF.

This chain joins TRBV18 and TRBJ2-5; D ambiguous. V lost 4 bases, J lost 7 bases, and 16 bases lay in between. The CDR3 length is 14 residues. Germline lookup yields CDR1 KGHSH and CDR2 LQKENI. CDR3 sequence: CASSQGTDGATQYF. The CDR3 DNA follows: TGTGCCAGCTCACAGGGAACAGATGGTGCGACCCAGTACTTC.

V is TRBV29-1 and J is TRBJ2-5, with TRBD2 matching 11 bases. Germline values: CDR1 SQVTM, CDR2 ANQGSEA. This CDR3 comprises 14 residues. V was pared by 6 bases and J by 2 bases, with 5 bases of the junction left unmatched. This CDR3 is CSVTSGSAQETQYF. Written as DNA, the CDR3 is TGCAGCGTCACTAGCGGGAGCGCGCAAGAGACCCAGTACTTC.

A note on this clone: This sample also contains other DNA sequences that code for the same CDR3. V gene TRBV29-1 combines with J gene TRBJ2-7; D gene uncertain. In germline, CDR1 is SQVTM, CDR2 ANQGSEA. The CDR3 loop spans 11 amino acids. The germline V and J ends were trimmed by 6 bases and 3 bases, with 9 bases remaining between them. This chain's CDR3 is CSVDRGYEQYF. Here the CDR3 DNA reads TGCAGCGTCGACCGTGGCTACGAGCAGTACTTC.

The genes are TRBV29-1 and TRBJ2-7; the D gene is possibly TRBD2 (5 bases). The CDR3 runs to 14 residues. Deletions cut 4 bases from V and 4 bases from J, with 17 bases between. Germline V gene data show CDR1 as SQVTM and CDR2 as ANQGSEA. The CDR3 DNA sequence: TGCAGCGTTGCCCTACGGCTGAGGGAGTACGAGCAGTACTTC. It encodes CSVALRLREYEQYF.

In this sample, this clone turned up a few times. This rearrangement joins TRBV6-5 to TRBJ1-1, with a possible D match to TRBD1 (5 bases). The CDR3 loop spans 14 amino acids. Trimming took off 5 bases at V and 6 bases at J, with 16 bases between the two ends. CDR1 and CDR2 from the germline V gene are MNHEY and SVGAGI. This chain's CDR3 is CASSESRGFPEAFF. The CDR3 coding sequence is TGTGCCAGCAGTGAAAGTCGGGGGTTTCCTGAAGCTTTCTTT.

The genes are TRBV4-1 and TRBJ1-2; no firm D call. CDR1 is MGHRA, CDR2 YSYEKL, per germline. Trimming took off 0 bases at V and 5 bases at J, with 7 bases between the two ends. The CDR3 contains 13 residues. As DNA, the CDR3 is TGCGCCAGCAGCCAAGAAAAGTTTTATGGCTACACCTTC. Its protein product is CASSQEKFYGYTF.

J is TRBJ1-1 and V is TRBV20-1; D is unclear. The CDR3 extends over 11 amino acids. The V and J ends lost 5 bases and 7 bases respectively, with 11 bases between them. The V gene's germline CDR1 is DFQATT and CDR2 SNEGSKA (reference sequence). CDR3 bases: TGCAGTGCTCCTGACAAGAGTGAAGCTTTCTTT. Protein: CSAPDKSEAFF.

This clone has just a few counts. This rearrangement joins TRBV15 to TRBJ2-4; no reliable D call. From germline, CDR1 is LNHNV and CDR2 YYDKDF (reference sequence). This CDR3 contains 13 residues. Trimming removed 9 bases at V and 2 bases at J, with 11 bases between. The CDR3 reads CATETVTKNIQYF. The CDR3 DNA is TGTGCCACGGAAACCGTTACCAAAAACATTCAGTACTTC. Variable domain in full (rest from reference TRBV15 and TRBJ2-4): DAMVIQNPRYQVTQFGKPVTLSCSQTLNHNVMYWYQQKSSQAPKLLFHYYDKDFNNEADTPDNFQSRRPNTSFCFLDIRSPGLGDTAMYLCATETVTKNIQYFGAGTRLSVL.

This clone was detected only a few times. V usage is TRBV28 and J usage is TRBJ2-6, with TRBD2 as a possible D gene (6 bases). The CDR3 is 16 amino acids. The germline V gene encodes CDR1 MDHEN and CDR2 SYDVKM. Trimming removed 7 bases from V and 2 bases from J, with 15 bases in between. The CDR3 here is CASIPGTYPGANVLTF. The CDR3 DNA follows: TGTGCCAGCATCCCCGGGACTTACCCTGGGGCCAACGTCCTGACTTTC.

The CDR3 region has the DNA TGCAGCGTTGAAGAGCCAGGGGAGGAAACTGAAGCTTTCTTT. Its protein product is CSVEEPGEETEAFF. The V and J genes are TRBV29-1 and TRBJ1-1; tentative D call: TRBD1 (6 bases). CDR3 length equals 14 residues. Trimming shortened V by 0 bases and J by 5 bases, and 13 bases separated the two germline ends. The germline CDR1 and CDR2 sequences are SQVTM and ANQGSEA.

The V gene is TRBV2, the J gene TRBJ2-3; 7 bases are shared with TRBD1. Germline values: CDR1 SNHLY, CDR2 FYNNEI. Germline trimming cut 4 bases from V and 7 bases from J; bases unmatched to any gene: 2. The CDR3 runs to 12 residues. CDR3 bases: TGTGCCAGCAGTGGGGACAGAAATACGCAGTATTTT. As protein: CASSGDRNTQYF.